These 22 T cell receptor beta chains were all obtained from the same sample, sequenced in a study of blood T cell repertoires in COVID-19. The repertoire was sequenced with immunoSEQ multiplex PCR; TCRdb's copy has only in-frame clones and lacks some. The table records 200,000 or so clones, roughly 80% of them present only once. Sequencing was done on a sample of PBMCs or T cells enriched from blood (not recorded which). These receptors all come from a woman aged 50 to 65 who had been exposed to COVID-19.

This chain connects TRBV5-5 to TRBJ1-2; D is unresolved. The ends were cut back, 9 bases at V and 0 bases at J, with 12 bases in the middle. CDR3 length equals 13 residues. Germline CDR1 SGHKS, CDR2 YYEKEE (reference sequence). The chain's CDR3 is CATSEQANYGYTF. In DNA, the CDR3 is TGTGCCACCTCCGAGCAAGCTAACTATGGCTACACCTTC.

The chain's CDR3 is CASSQNRDRGNEQYF. As DNA, the CDR3 is TGTGCCAGCAGCCAAAATCGGGACAGGGGGAACGAGCAGTACTTC. The chain links TRBV3-1 (or the pseudogene TRBV3-2) to TRBJ2-7, with TRBD1 identical over 11 bases. The CDR3 sequence is 15 residues long. Germline V gene data show CDR1 as LGHDT and CDR2 as YNNKEL (reference sequence). V lost 2 bases and J lost 5; bases outside the gene matches: 5.

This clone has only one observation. CDR3 coding DNA: TGTGCCAGCAGTTACTTCGGCGGCTCCTCTGGAAACACCATATATTTT. Its protein product is CASSYFGGSSGNTIYF. This chain links TRBV6-2 or TRBV6-3 with TRBJ1-3; D gene uncertain. Looked up from germline, CDR1 is MNHEY and CDR2 is SVGEGT. Trimming removed 1 base at V and 0 bases at J, with 10 bases between. The CDR3 has 16 residues.

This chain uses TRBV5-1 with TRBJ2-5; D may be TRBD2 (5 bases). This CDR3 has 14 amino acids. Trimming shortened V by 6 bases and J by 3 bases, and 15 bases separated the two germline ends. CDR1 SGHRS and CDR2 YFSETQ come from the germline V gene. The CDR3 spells CASTLVSGEETQYF. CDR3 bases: TGCGCCAGCACCCTTGTCAGCGGTGAAGAGACCCAGTACTTC.

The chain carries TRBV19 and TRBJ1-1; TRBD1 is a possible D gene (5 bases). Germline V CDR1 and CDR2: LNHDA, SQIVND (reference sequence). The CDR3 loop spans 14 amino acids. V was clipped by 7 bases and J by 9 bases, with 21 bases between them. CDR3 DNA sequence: TGTGCCAGTACTAATATGGAGGGGTTGGGAAAAGCTTTCTTT. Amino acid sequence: CASTNMEGLGKAFF. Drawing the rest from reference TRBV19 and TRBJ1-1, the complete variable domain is DGGITQSPKYLFRKEGQNVTLSCEQNLNHDAMYWYRQDPGQGLRLIYYSQIVNDFQKGDIAEGYSVSREKKESFPLTVTSAQKNPTAFYLCASTNMEGLGKAFFGQGTRLTVV.

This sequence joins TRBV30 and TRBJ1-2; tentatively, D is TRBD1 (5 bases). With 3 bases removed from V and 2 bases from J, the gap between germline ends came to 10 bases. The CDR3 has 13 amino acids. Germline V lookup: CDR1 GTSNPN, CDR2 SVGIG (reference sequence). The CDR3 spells CAWRPDSNYGYTF. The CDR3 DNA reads TGTGCCTGGAGGCCAGACAGCAACTATGGCTACACCTTC. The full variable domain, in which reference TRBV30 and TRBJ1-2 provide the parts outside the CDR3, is SQTIHQWPATLVQPVGSPLSLECTVEGTSNPNLYWYRQAAGRGLQLLFYSVGIGQISSEVPQNLSASRPQDRQFILSSKKLLLSDSGFYLCAWRPDSNYGYTFGSGTRLTVV.

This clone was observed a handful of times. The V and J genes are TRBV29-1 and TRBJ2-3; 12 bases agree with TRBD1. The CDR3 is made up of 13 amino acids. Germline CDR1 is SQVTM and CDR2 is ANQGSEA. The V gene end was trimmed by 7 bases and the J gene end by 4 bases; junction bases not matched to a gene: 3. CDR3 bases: TGCAGCGGGGGGACAGGGGGCGCAGATACGCAGTATTTT. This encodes CSGGTGGADTQYF.

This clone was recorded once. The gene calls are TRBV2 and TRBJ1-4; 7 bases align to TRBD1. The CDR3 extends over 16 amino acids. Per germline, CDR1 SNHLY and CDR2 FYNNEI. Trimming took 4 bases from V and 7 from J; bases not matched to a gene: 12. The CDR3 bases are TGTGCCAGCAGTGCCAAGGGGGCGTCTTTTAGTGAAAAACTGTTTTTT. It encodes CASSAKGASFSEKLFF.

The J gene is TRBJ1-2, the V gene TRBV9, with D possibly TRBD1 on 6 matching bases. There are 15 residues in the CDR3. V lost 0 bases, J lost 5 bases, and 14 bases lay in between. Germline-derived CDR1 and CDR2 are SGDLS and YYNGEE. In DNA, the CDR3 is TGTGCCAGCAGCGTAGCTCTGCAACAGGGTTATGGCTACACCTTC. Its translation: CASSVALQQGYGYTF.

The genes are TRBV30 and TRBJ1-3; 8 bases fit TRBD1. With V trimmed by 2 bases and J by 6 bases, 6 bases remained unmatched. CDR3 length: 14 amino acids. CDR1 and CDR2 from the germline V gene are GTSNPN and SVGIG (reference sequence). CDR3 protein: CAWSPGTGINTIYF. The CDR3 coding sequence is TGTGCCTGGAGTCCCGGGACAGGAATAAACACCATATATTTT.

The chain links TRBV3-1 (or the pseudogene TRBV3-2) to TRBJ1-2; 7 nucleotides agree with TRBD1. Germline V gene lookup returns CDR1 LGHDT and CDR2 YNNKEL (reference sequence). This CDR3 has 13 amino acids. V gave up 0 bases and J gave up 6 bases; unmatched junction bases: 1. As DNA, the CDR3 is TGTGCCAGCAGCCAAGAGACAGGGAATGGCTACACCTTC. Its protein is CASSQETGNGYTF.

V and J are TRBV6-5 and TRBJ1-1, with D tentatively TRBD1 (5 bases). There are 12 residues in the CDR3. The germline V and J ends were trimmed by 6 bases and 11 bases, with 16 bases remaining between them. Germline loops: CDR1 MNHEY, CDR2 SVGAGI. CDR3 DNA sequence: TGTGCCAGCAGGGTCGATTGGGGGGGGGCTTTCTTT. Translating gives CASRVDWGGAFF.

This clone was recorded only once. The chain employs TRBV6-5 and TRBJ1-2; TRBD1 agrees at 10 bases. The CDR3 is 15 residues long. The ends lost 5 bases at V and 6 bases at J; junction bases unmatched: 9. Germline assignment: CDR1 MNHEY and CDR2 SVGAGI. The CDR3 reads CASSPSWDRGHGYTF. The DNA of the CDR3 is TGTGCCAGCAGTCCAAGCTGGGACAGGGGACATGGCTACACCTTC.

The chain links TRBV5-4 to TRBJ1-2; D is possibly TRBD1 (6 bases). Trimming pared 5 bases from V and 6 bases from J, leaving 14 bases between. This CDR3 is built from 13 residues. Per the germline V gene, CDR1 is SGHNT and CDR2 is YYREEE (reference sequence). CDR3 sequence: CASRPLQGHGYTF. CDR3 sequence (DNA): TGTGCCAGCAGGCCCTTACAGGGTCATGGCTACACCTTC. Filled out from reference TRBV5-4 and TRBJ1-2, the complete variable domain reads ETGVTQSPTHLIKTRGQQVTLRCSSQSGHNTVSWYQQALGQGPQFIFQYYREEENGRGNFPPRFSGLQFPNYSSELNVNALELDDSALYLCASRPLQGHGYTFGSGTRLTVV.

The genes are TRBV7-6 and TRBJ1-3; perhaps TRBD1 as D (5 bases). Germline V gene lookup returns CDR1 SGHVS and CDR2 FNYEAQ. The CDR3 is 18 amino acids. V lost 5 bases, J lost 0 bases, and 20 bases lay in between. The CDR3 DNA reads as TGTGCCAGCAGCGCCGTAGGGCAGGGAATAAGCTCTGGAAACACCATATATTTT. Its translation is CASSAVGQGISSGNTIYF.

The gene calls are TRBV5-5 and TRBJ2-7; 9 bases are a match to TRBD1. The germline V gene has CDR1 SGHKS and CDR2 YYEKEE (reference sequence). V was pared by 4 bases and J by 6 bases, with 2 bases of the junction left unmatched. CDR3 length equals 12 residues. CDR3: CASSMTGGEQYF. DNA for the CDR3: TGTGCCAGCAGCATGACAGGGGGCGAGCAGTACTTC.

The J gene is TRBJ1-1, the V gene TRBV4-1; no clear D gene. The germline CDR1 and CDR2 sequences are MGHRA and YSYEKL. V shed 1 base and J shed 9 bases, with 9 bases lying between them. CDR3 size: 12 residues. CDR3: CASSQGEGKAFF. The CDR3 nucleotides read TGCGCCAGCAGCCAAGGGGAGGGCAAAGCTTTCTTT.

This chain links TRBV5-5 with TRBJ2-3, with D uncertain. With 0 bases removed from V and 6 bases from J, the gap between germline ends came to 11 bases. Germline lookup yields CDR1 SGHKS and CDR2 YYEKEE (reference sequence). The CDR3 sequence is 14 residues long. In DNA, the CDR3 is TGTGCCAGCAGCTTGGGGGTCAGGTTGGATACGCAGTATTTT. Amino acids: CASSLGVRLDTQYF.

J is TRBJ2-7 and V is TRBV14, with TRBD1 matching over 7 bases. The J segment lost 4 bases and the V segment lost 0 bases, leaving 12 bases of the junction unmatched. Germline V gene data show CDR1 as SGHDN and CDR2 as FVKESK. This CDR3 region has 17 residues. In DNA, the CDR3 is TGTGCCAGCAGCCAAGATCACGACGGGGACAGTAGGTACGAGCAGTACTTC. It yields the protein CASSQDHDGDSRYEQYF.

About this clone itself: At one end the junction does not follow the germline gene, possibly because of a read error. CDR3 protein: CASSQEGGPPLF. The CDR3 DNA sequence: TGTGCCAGCAGCCAAGAAGGGGGACCTCCGCTTTTC. The chain uses TRBV3-1 (or the pseudogene TRBV3-2) and TRBJ1-2; D is perhaps TRBD1 (6 bases). CDR1 is LGHDT, CDR2 YNNKEL, per germline (reference sequence). The CDR3 spans 12 residues.

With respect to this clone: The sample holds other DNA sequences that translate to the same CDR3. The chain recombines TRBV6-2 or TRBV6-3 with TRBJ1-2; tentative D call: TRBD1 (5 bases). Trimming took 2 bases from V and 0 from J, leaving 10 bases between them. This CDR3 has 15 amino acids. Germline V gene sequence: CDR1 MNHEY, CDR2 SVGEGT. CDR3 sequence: CASSYSGGTNYGYTF. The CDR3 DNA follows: TGTGCCAGCAGTTACAGCGGGGGGACTAACTATGGCTACACCTTC.

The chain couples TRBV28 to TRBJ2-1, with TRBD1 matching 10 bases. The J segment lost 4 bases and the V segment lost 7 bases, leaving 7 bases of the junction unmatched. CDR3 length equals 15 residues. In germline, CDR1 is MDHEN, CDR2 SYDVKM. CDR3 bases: TGTGCCAGCACCCTTAGGGGACAGGGGTACAATGAGCAGTTCTTC. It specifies CASTLRGQGYNEQFF.